This T cell receptor beta chain was observed in a study of control samples from healthy donors and cancer patients. Using immunoSEQ multiplex PCR, the repertoire was profiled, and TCRdb retains in-frame clones only, with some absent. The table has over 200,000 clones, roughly 82% seen once. V shed 5 bases, J shed 7 bases, and the junction held 11 bases outside the gene matches. The CDR3 consists of 15 residues. Germline CDR1 MDHEN, CDR2 SYDVKM. This TCR came from a woman aged 55-69 years with lung cancer. Specimen: PBMCs. The chain links TRBV28 to TRBJ1-5; 7 bases fit TRBD1. The CDR3 DNA reads TGTGCCAGCAGTCCGCGTACAGGGGCTGGACAGCCCCAGCATTTT. This gives the protein CASSPRTGAGQPQHF. The full variable domain, in which reference TRBV28 and TRBJ1-5 provide the parts outside the CDR3, is DVKVTQSSRYLVKRTGEKVFLECVQDMDHENMFWYRQDPGLGLRLIYFSYDVKMKEKGDIPEGYSVSREKKERFSLILESASTNQTSMYLCASSPRTGAGQPQHFGDGTRLSIL.